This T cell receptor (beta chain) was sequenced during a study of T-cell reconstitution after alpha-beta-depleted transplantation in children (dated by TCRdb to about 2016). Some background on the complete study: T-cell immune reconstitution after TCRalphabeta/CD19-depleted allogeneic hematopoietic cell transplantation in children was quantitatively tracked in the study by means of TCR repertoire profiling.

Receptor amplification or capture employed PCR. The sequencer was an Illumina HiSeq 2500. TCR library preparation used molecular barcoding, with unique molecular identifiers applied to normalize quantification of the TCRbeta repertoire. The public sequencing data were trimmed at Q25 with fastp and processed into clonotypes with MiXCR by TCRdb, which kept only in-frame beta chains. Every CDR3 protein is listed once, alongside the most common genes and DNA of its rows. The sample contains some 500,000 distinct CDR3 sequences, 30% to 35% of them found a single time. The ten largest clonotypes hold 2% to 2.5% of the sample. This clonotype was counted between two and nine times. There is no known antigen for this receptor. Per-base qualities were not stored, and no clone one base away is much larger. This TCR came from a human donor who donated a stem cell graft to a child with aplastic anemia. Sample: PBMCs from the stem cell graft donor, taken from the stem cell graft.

Here the CDR3 is given as CATRSYRDTFNEQFF. Read as DNA, the sequence is TGTGCCACCCGTTCCTACCGGGACACATTTAATGAGCAGTTCTTC. The chain is encoded by TRBV15 joined to TRBJ2-1; TRBD1 is possibly the D segment (6 matching bases). V lost 8 bases and J lost 7 bases; the stretch between them is 21 bases long. From the cysteine through the phenylalanine, the CDR3 covers 15 amino acids. The retained sequence is limited to the CDR3, 45 bases, with the frame set at the first base. The germline V gene (reference sequence) specifies LNHNV as CDR1 and YYDKDF as CDR2.